This T cell receptor (beta chain) derives from a study of patients and donors after allogeneic stem cell transplantation. This clonotype was detected only a few times. V gave up 2 bases and J gave up 7 bases, with 13 bases separating them. CDR1 is SGHRS and CDR2 is YFSETQ in the germline V gene. The CDR3 consists of 15 residues. TCRdb used MiXCR to reprocess the RT-PCR reads, holding one entry per CDR3 protein. The sample lists over 400,000 distinct CDR3 sequences; roughly 17% were seen once. The chain carries TRBV5-1 and TRBJ1-6; no clear D. Sequences were obtained from blood, either unsorted or a sorted T cell fraction (not recorded which). This clonotype was sampled from a human donor who was either an allogeneic HSCT recipient or a stem cell or donor lymphocyte infusion donor (not recorded which). It is not recorded whose cells these are; they may come from a transplant donor. CDR3 coding DNA: TGCGCCAGCAGCTTTGACGGCGGCCTGAATTCACCCCTCCACTTT. Amino acids: CASSFDGGLNSPLHF.